The 16 T cell receptor beta chains given below trace back to one sample, sequenced in a study of blood T cell repertoires in COVID-19. The method was immunoSEQ multiplex PCR; TCRdb's version includes in-frame clones alone and lacks a portion of them. The data show over 120,000 clones, 70% to 90% seen once. Sample: peripheral blood. All receptors come from a human donor with acute or convalescent COVID-19. The donor label of this sample is uncertain.

The rearrangement uses TRBV11-2 and TRBJ1-1; D gene ambiguous. The length of the CDR3 is 13 residues. Between the trimmed V and J ends, which lost 4 bases and 1 base, there was a span of 7 bases. CDR1 SGHAT and CDR2 FQNNGV come from the germline V gene. As DNA, the CDR3 is TGTGCCAGCAGCTCCCGGGGGAACACTGAAGCTTTCTTT. Encoded protein: CASSSRGNTEAFF.

J is TRBJ2-5 and V is TRBV7-9, with 10 positions matching TRBD1. V shed 5 bases and J 4 bases; nucleotides not matched to a gene: 10. The CDR3 runs to 16 residues. Germline CDR1 SEHNR, CDR2 FQNEAQ (reference sequence). Written as DNA, the CDR3 is TGTGCCAGCAGCCGCCAGGGACAGGGGTTGGGAGAGACCCAGTACTTC. Translated, it gives CASSRQGQGLGETQYF.

V is TRBV12-5 and J is TRBJ1-3, with TRBD1 as a possible D gene (5 bases). V lost 0 bases and J lost 0, with 24 bases in between. Germline V CDR1 and CDR2: LGHNT, FRNRAP. The CDR3 length is 21 residues. CDR3 region: CASGLVRIFGQGGSSGNTIYF. As DNA, the CDR3 is TGTGCTAGTGGTTTGGTACGGATTTTCGGGCAGGGTGGGTCCTCTGGAAACACCATATATTTT.

This clone was recorded only once. This sequence joins TRBV6-5 and TRBJ1-1; no definite D call. Looked up from germline, CDR1 is MNHEY and CDR2 is SVGAGI. Trimming took 6 bases from V and 5 from J, leaving 7 bases between them. The CDR3 totals 11 residues. For the CDR3, the DNA is TGTGCCAGCAGACTAGAAACTGAAGCTTTCTTT. The encoded protein is CASRLETEAFF.

In its sample, this clone was seen once. CDR3 in DNA: TGTGCCAGCAGTGTGGGACAGGGGGTTGTCAATGAGCAGTTCTTC. Protein product: CASSVGQGVVNEQFF. The V call is TRBV6-4, the J call TRBJ2-1, with 11 positions matching TRBD1. The CDR3 has 15 residues. Trimming at V came to 4 bases and at J to 6 bases, leaving 5 bases not matched to a gene. The germline V gene has CDR1 MRHNA and CDR2 SNTAGT.

The chain is built from TRBV6-2 or TRBV6-3 and TRBJ2-1, with 9 nucleotides matching TRBD2. Germline V gene sequence: CDR1 MNHEY, CDR2 SVGEGT. The CDR3 extends over 15 amino acids. V lost 3 bases, J lost 7 bases, and 7 bases stayed unmatched. In DNA form, the CDR3 reads TGTGCCAGCAGTTATTCGGCGGGAGGGCCGAATGAGCAGTTCTTC. As protein: CASSYSAGGPNEQFF.

This clone was counted once. The CDR3 sequence: CASSPEGGGGELFF. The CDR3 DNA is TGTGCCAGCTCACCTGAAGGCGGTGGCGGGGAGCTGTTTTTT. V usage is TRBV18 and J usage is TRBJ2-2; D remains unclear. Per the germline V gene, CDR1 is KGHSH and CDR2 is LQKENI. V was shortened by 3 bases and J by 7 bases, with 12 bases between the two germline ends. The CDR3 length is 14 residues.

The J gene is TRBJ1-1, the V gene TRBV11-3, with 9 positions matching TRBD1. V shed 5 bases and J 3 bases; nucleotides not matched to a gene: 4. Per the germline V gene, CDR1 is SGHNT and CDR2 is YENEEA. The CDR3 totals 14 residues. This CDR3 reads CASSMGTGHTEAFF. CDR3 nucleotide sequence: TGTGCCAGCAGCATGGGGACAGGGCACACTGAAGCTTTCTTT. The full variable domain, rest sourced from reference TRBV11-3 and TRBJ1-1, is EAGVVQSPRYKIIEKKQPVAFWCNPISGHNTLYWYLQNLGQGPELLIRYENEEAVDDSQLPKDRFSAERLKGVDSTLKIQPAELGDSAVYLCASSMGTGHTEAFFGQGTRLTVV.

The chain uses TRBV5-3 and TRBJ2-2, with D perhaps TRBD2 (6 bases). TRBV5-3 is flagged as an ORF with uncertain function. CDR3 length equals 14 residues. V lost 3 bases to trimming and J lost 4 bases, with 10 bases between them. In DNA, the CDR3 is TGTGCCAGAAGCTCCCGGGACTCCACCGGGGAGCTGTTTTTT. Its protein product is CARSSRDSTGELFF.

CDR3 region: CASSQDQAGPDTQYF. For the CDR3, the DNA is TGCGCCAGCAGCCAAGACCAAGCTGGGCCGGATACGCAGTATTTT. The chain has TRBV4-3 and TRBJ2-3, with no clear D. The germline V gene encodes CDR1 LGHNA and CDR2 YSLEER. Trimming took off 0 bases at V and 6 bases at J, with 13 bases between the two ends. The CDR3 sequence is 15 residues long.

This clone was detected a few times. The chain carries TRBV30 and TRBJ2-7; D gene unclear. Trimming cost V 0 bases and J 2 bases, with 11 bases left between them. Germline loops: CDR1 GTSNPN, CDR2 SVGIG (reference sequence). CDR3 length: 14 amino acids. The CDR3 nucleotides are TGTGCCTGGAGTGTACGTCAGAAGACCTACGAGCAGTACTTC. Protein product: CAWSVRQKTYEQYF.

The chain has TRBV30 and TRBJ2-3; 9 nucleotides align to TRBD2. This CDR3 comprises 15 residues. V lost 0 bases to trimming and J lost 5 bases; unmatched junction nucleotides: 6. Germline CDR1 is GTSNPN and CDR2 is SVGIG (reference sequence). The CDR3 here is CAWSVSSGGRDTQYF. The CDR3 region has the DNA TGTGCCTGGAGTGTATCCAGCGGGGGGAGAGATACGCAGTATTTT.

The chain links TRBV19 to TRBJ1-5; no firm D call. The CDR3 runs 13 residues. In germline, CDR1 is LNHDA, CDR2 SQIVND (reference sequence). Trimming removed 6 bases from V and 4 bases from J, with 10 bases in between. The CDR3 DNA sequence: TGTGCCAGTAGGGCACACGGGAATCAGCCCCAGCATTTT. Encoded protein: CASRAHGNQPQHF. Filled out from reference TRBV19 and TRBJ1-5, the complete variable domain reads DGGITQSPKYLFRKEGQNVTLSCEQNLNHDAMYWYRQDPGQGLRLIYYSQIVNDFQKGDIAEGYSVSREKKESFPLTVTSAQKNPTAFYLCASRAHGNQPQHFGDGTRLSIL.

V gene TRBV12-3 or TRBV12-4 combines with J gene TRBJ1-1; D is uncertain. This CDR3 is built from 12 residues. V gave up 3 bases and J gave up 6 bases, with 8 bases separating them. The CDR3 reads CASSFTAAEAFF. CDR3 bases: TGTGCCAGCAGTTTTACAGCAGCTGAAGCTTTCTTT.

This chain joins TRBV28 and TRBJ2-5; D remains ambiguous. Deletions cut 10 bases from V and 3 bases from J, with 9 bases between. This CDR3 comprises 11 residues. Germline CDR1 and CDR2: MDHEN and SYDVKM. CDR3: CATHSKETQYF. In DNA, the CDR3 is TGTGCCACCCACTCGAAAGAGACCCAGTACTTC.

V usage is TRBV2 and J usage is TRBJ2-7, with 7 nucleotides matching TRBD1. V lost 7 bases and J lost 0; bases outside the gene matches: 6. Germline assignment: CDR1 SNHLY and CDR2 FYNNEI. The CDR3 is made up of 14 amino acids. The CDR3, as DNA: TGTGCCAGCATTATGGACAGGAGCTCCTACGAGCAGTACTTC. It encodes CASIMDRSSYEQYF.